This paragraph covers one TCR beta chain sequence. This clonotype appeared many times. Its specific antigen is unknown. It has no much larger one-base neighbor in the sample; base qualities were not kept. The library was obtained by PCR. Reads for this sample came from an Illumina HiSeq 2500. TCR libraries were prepared with molecular barcoding, using unique molecular identifiers to normalize TCRbeta repertoire quantification. Through fastp at Q25 and MiXCR, TCRdb rebuilt clones from the public reads, retaining in-frame beta chains. Records with the same CDR3 protein are collapsed into one entry carrying the most frequent genes and DNA. The sample table holds 200,000 to 250,000 distinct CDR3 sequences, of which about 11% were seen once. The ten largest clones capture roughly 2.8% of the sample. V and J are truncated by 4 bases and 8 bases respectively, leaving an intervening sequence of 11 bases. From the cysteine through the phenylalanine, the CDR3 covers 12 amino acids. Solely the CDR3 DNA is kept, with 36 bases framed from the first base. The germline V gene (reference sequence) specifies SEHNR as CDR1 and FQNEAQ as CDR2.

This specimen belongs to a study of T-cell reconstitution after alpha-beta-depleted transplantation in children (dated by TCRdb to the mid-2010s). Concerning the study at large: T-cell immune reconstitution after TCRalphabeta/CD19-depleted allogeneic hematopoietic cell transplantation in children was quantitatively tracked in the study by means of TCR repertoire profiling.

The V gene is TRBV7-9 and the J gene is TRBJ1-1, with the D gene uncertain. Material: PBMCs from the stem cell graft donor, obtained from the stem cell graft. This receptor was taken from a human donor who donated a stem cell graft to a child with acute lymphoblastic leukemia. The DNA reads TGTGCCAGCAGCTGGGAAGGACGGGAAGCTTTCTTT. Translated, this is CASSWEGREAFF.